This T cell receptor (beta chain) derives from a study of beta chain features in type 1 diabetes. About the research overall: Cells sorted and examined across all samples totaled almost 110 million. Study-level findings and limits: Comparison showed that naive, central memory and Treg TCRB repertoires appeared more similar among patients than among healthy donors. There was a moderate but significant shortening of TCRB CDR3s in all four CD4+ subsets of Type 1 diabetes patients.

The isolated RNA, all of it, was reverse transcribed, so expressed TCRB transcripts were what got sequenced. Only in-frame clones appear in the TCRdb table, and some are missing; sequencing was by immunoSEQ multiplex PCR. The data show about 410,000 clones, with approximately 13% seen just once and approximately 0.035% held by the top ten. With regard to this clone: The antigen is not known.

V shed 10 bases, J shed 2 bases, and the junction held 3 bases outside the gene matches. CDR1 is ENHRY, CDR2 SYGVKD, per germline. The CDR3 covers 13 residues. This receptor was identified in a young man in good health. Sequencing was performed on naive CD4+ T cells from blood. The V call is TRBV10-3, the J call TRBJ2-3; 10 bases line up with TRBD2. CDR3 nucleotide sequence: TGTGCCACCGGACTAGCGGCCACAGATACGCAGTATTTT. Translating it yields CATGLAATDTQYF.